One and the same sample provided the 14 T cell receptor beta chains below, sequenced in a study of blood T cells in healthy people across ages. Alongside a J-beta primer mix, a sample-barcoded 5' primer served in a second PCR lasting about 7 to 12 cycles. TCRdb recomputed calls from the 5' RACE reads with MiXCR, one row per CDR3 protein. Here the sample spans over 1,300,000 distinct CDR3 sequences, approximately 59% being singletons. The sequenced sample consisted of blood. The source is a young man in good health.

As concerns this clonotype: One end of the junction is discordant with germline, which a read error may explain. This chain links TRBV20-1 with TRBJ1-5; tentative D call: TRBD1 (6 bases). Germline V lookup: CDR1 DFQATT, CDR2 SNEGSKA (reference sequence). CDR3 length equals 14 residues. The CDR3 protein is CSAEKRGSKQPQHF. The CDR3, as DNA: TGCAGTGCTGAGAAGAGGGGGAGCAAGCAGCCCCAGCATTTT.

CDR3 nucleotide sequence: TGTGCCAGCAGTCGTGGAGCGGGACAGGGGGGCCCCTACGAGCAGTACTTC. Protein sequence: CASSRGAGQGGPYEQYF. The chain joins TRBV7-2 to TRBJ2-5; TRBD1 matches at 11 bases. TRBJ2-7 explains the end of the DNA better; the J call may be wrong. The germline V gene encodes CDR1 SGHTA and CDR2 FQGNSA. This CDR3 is built from 17 residues.

V gene TRBV7-2 combines with J gene TRBJ2-1, with TRBD1 as a possible D gene (5 bases). V lost 0 bases and J lost 7, with 10 bases in between. Germline V gene lookup returns CDR1 SGHTA and CDR2 FQGNSA. The CDR3 is 14 residues long. The CDR3 region is CASSLALGLNEQFF. The CDR3 bases are TGTGCCAGCAGCTTAGCGCTGGGGCTTAATGAGCAGTTCTTC.

The chain carries TRBV3-1 and TRBJ2-7; perhaps TRBD1 as D (5 bases). Germline V gene lookup returns CDR1 LGHDT and CDR2 YNNKEL (reference sequence). CDR3 length: 14 amino acids. The V and J ends lost 3 bases and 0 bases respectively, with 9 bases between them. CDR3 sequence (DNA): TGTGCCAGCAGCCAGGGGCCGATCTCCTACGAGCAGTACTTC. It codes for CASSQGPISYEQYF.

The chain carries TRBV5-6 and TRBJ1-1; D is possibly TRBD1 (5 bases). Trimming took 4 bases from V and 6 from J, leaving 19 bases between them. The CDR3 loop spans 15 amino acids. The germline gives CDR1 SGHDT, CDR2 YYEEEE. Here the CDR3 DNA reads TGTGCCAGCAGCACCCGGGACGGGAACAAGGCTGAAGCTTTCTTT. Translating gives CASSTRDGNKAEAFF.

The V and J genes are TRBV9 and TRBJ1-6, with D perhaps matching TRBD1 (5 bases). Trimming took off 4 bases at V and 6 bases at J, with 17 bases between the two ends. This CDR3 contains 16 residues. Germline V gene data show CDR1 as SGDLS and CDR2 as YYNGEE. CDR3 DNA: TGTGCCAGCAGCATTACAACGGGACGGCGTAATTCACCCCTCCACTTT. Translating gives CASSITTGRRNSPLHF. Drawing the rest from reference TRBV9 and TRBJ1-6, the complete variable domain is DSGVTQTPKHLITATGQRVTLRCSPRSGDLSVYWYQQSLDQGLQFLIQYYNGEERAKGNILERFSAQQFPDLHSELNLSSLELGDSALYFCASSITTGRRNSPLHFGNGTRLTVT.

The chain carries TRBV4-1 and TRBJ1-1; TRBD1 aligns across 9 bases. The CDR3 has 13 residues. V lost 1 base, J lost 9 bases, and 3 bases stayed unmatched. Germline-derived CDR1 and CDR2 are MGHRA and YSYEKL. This chain's CDR3 is CASSQAGTGKAFF. As DNA, the CDR3 is TGCGCCAGCAGCCAAGCGGGGACAGGGAAAGCTTTCTTT.

The V gene is TRBV6-6, the J gene TRBJ2-1; no reliable D call. The CDR3 is 10 residues long. Germline CDR1 and CDR2: MNHNY and SVGAGI (reference sequence). Between the trimmed V and J ends, which lost 8 bases and 5 bases, there was a span of 4 bases. The CDR3 loop reads CASFDNEQFF. The CDR3 nucleotides read TGTGCCAGCTTCGACAATGAGCAGTTCTTC.

This rearrangement joins TRBV2 to TRBJ2-5, with 7 bases aligning to TRBD1. Losses at the gene ends were 5 bases for V and 5 bases for J; bases not matched to a gene: 8. Per the germline V gene, CDR1 is SNHLY and CDR2 is FYNNEI. This CDR3 has 14 amino acids. CDR3: CASSPDRFGETQYF. The CDR3 DNA follows: TGTGCCAGCAGTCCGGACAGGTTTGGGGAGACCCAGTACTTC. The complete variable domain, with remaining parts taken from reference TRBV2 and TRBJ2-5, reads EPEVTQTPSHQVTQMGQEVILRCVPISNHLYFYWYRQILGQKVEFLVSFYNNEISEKSEIFDDQFSVERPDGSNFTLKIRSTKLEDSAMYFCASSPDRFGETQYFGPGTRLLVL.

The chain uses TRBV7-6 and TRBJ1-4; D gene uncertain. Germline loops: CDR1 SGHVS, CDR2 FNYEAQ. This CDR3 contains 16 residues. V gave up 2 bases and J gave up 0 bases, with 10 bases separating them. The DNA of the CDR3 is TGTGCCAGCAGCTTAATTAGCAGTGCAACTAATGAAAAACTGTTTTTT. It encodes CASSLISSATNEKLFF.

This rearrangement joins TRBV4-1 to TRBJ1-4; maybe TRBD1 (6 bases). The CDR3 has 18 residues. Trimming cost V 4 bases and J 0 bases, with 18 bases left between them. Per the germline V gene, CDR1 is MGHRA and CDR2 is YSYEKL. CDR3 DNA sequence: TGCGCCAGCAGCCTAGTTGGACAGCCCCGTGCAACTAATGAAAAACTGTTTTTT. This translates into CASSLVGQPRATNEKLFF.

J is TRBJ2-1 and V is TRBV3-1, with no clear D. Germline V lookup: CDR1 LGHDT, CDR2 YNNKEL (reference sequence). This CDR3 has 12 residues. The germline V and J ends were trimmed by 5 bases and 9 bases, with 11 bases remaining between them. The CDR3 reads CASSSYMGEQFF. The CDR3 DNA follows: TGTGCCAGCAGCTCCTACATGGGTGAGCAGTTCTTC.

The chain combines TRBV25-1 with TRBJ2-5, with 7 bases aligning to TRBD1. The J call is uncertain, as TRBJ2-1 better fits the DNA end. The germline gives CDR1 MGHDK, CDR2 SYGVNS. The CDR3 has 18 amino acids. CDR3 sequence reads: CASSESPTGPDSQETQFF. The CDR3 DNA reads as TGTGCCAGCAGTGAATCCCCGACAGGGCCTGATTCTCAAGAGACCCAGTTCTTC.

The chain has TRBV27 and TRBJ1-2, with a tentative D call TRBD1 (5 bases). Looked up from germline, CDR1 is MNHEY and CDR2 is SMNVEV (reference sequence). V shed 6 bases and J shed 8 bases, with 22 bases lying between them. CDR3 length: 15 residues. The CDR3 loop reads CASRPLPWVWGGYTF. The CDR3 coding sequence is TGTGCCAGCAGGCCCCTGCCTTGGGTTTGGGGGGGCTACACCTTC.